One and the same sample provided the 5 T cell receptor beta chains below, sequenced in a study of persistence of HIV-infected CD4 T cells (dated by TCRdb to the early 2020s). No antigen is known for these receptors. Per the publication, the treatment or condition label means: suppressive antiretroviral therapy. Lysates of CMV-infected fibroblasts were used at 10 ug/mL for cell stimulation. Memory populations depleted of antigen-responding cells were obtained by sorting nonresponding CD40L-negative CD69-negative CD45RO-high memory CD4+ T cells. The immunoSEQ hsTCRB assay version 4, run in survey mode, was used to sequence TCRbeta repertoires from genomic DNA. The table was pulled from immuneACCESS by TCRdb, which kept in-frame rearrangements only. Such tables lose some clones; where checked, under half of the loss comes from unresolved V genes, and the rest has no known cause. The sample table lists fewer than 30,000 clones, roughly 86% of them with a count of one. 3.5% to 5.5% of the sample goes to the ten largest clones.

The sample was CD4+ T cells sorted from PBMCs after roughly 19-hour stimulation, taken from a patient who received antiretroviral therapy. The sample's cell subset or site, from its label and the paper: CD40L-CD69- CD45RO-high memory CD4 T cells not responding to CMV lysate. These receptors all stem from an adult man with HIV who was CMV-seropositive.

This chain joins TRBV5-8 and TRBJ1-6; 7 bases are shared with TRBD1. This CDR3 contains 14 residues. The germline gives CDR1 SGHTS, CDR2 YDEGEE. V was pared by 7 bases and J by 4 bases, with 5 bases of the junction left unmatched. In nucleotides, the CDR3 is TGTGCCAGCGTCCCGGGACAGTATAATTCACCCCTCCACTTT. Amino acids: CASVPGQYNSPLHF.

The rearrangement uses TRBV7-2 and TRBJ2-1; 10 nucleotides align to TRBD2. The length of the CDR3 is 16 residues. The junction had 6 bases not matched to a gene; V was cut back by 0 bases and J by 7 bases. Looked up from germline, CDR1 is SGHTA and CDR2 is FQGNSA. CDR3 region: CASSLAISGGLNEQFF. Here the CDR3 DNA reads TGTGCCAGCAGCTTAGCGATTAGCGGGGGGCTAAATGAGCAGTTCTTC.

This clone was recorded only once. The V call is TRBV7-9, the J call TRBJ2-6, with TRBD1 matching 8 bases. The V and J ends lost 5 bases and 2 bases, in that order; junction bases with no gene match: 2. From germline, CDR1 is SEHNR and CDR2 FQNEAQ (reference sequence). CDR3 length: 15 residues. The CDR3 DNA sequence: TGTGCCAGCAGCAAGACAGGGGCTGGGGCCAACGTCCTGACTTTC. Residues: CASSKTGAGANVLTF. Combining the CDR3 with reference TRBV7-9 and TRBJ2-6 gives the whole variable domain DTGVSQNPRHKITKRGQNVTFRCDPISEHNRLYWYRQTLGQGPEFLTYFQNEAQLEKSRLLSDRFSAERPKGSFSTLEIQRTEQGDSAMYLCASSKTGAGANVLTFGAGSRLTVL.

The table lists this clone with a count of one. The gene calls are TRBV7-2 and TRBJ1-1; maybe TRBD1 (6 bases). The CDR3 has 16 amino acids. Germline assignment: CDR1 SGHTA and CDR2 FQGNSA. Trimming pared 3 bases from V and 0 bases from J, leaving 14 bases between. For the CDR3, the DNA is TGTGCCAGCAGCTTCCTAGGGGGGGCGTTGAACACTGAAGCTTTCTTT. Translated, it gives CASSFLGGALNTEAFF.

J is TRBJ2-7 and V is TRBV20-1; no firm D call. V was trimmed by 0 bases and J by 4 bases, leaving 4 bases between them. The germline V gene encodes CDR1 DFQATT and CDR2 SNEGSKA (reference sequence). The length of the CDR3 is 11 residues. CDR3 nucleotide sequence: TGCAGTGCTAGAGATGGGTACGAGCAGTACTTC. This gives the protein CSARDGYEQYF.